Listed below are T cell receptor beta chains from one sample, sequenced in a study of shared clonotypes between healthy human individuals. The repertoire was sequenced with immunoSEQ multiplex PCR; TCRdb's copy has only in-frame clones and lacks some. The table shows more than 2 million clones, with about 95% occurring only once. Sequenced sample: naive CD8+ T cells sorted from blood. These receptors were collected from a young man in good health. CDR3s include the opening cysteine and the closing phenylalanine or tryptophan. The D gene is left open where the match is weak. Only part of the rows carry a size: once, few, many, or a class if the clone is expanded.

v_call,j_call,d_call,clone_size,cdr3_aa,cdr3_nt
TRBV10-1,TRBJ2-2,-,-,CASSESKSNTGELFF,TGCGCCAGCAGTGAGTCAAAGAGCAACACCGGGGAGCTGTTTTTT
TRBV7-9,TRBJ2-1,TRBD1,-,CASSLEGTGGYNEQFF,TGTGCCAGCAGCTTAGAGGGGACAGGGGGTTACAATGAGCAGTTCTTC
TRBV2,TRBJ1-1,-,-,CASSEGGGLEAFF,TGTGCCAGCAGTGAAGGAGGGGGATTGGAAGCTTTCTTT
TRBV7-2,TRBJ2-7,TRBD2,-,CASSLLAGVWDEQYF,TGTGCCAGCAGCTTACTAGCGGGGGTGTGGGATGAGCAGTACTTC
TRBV4-3,TRBJ1-1,-,-,CASSQDKGVMNTEAFF,TGCGCCAGCAGCCAAGATAAAGGGGTTATGAACACTGAAGCTTTCTTT
TRBV10-1,TRBJ2-1,TRBD2,-,CATGLAGTNEQFF,TGCGCCACCGGACTAGCGGGAACCAATGAGCAGTTCTTC
TRBV5-1,TRBJ2-1,-,-,CASSLISSEQFF,TGCGCCAGCAGCTTGATATCCAGTGAGCAGTTCTTC
TRBV6-5,TRBJ2-1,TRBD1,-,CASSYSPGQGMNEQFF,TGTGCCAGCAGTTACTCGCCGGGACAGGGTATGAATGAGCAGTTCTTC
TRBV29-1,TRBJ1-2,TRBD1,-,CSVRGLYGYTF,TGCAGCGTCAGGGGGCTCTATGGCTACACCTTC
TRBV5-1,TRBJ2-3,TRBD2,-,CASSLVERGGTDTQYF,TGCGCCAGCAGCTTGGTCGAGCGGGGCGGCACAGATACGCAGTATTTT
TRBV29-1,TRBJ1-1,-,-,CSVQTRGEAFF,TGCAGCGTGCAGACCCGGGGGGAAGCTTTCTTT
TRBV7-9,TRBJ2-5,-,-,CASSTPGTPGQYF,TGTGCCAGCAGCACGCCCGGGACTCCAGGCCAGTACTTC
TRBV19,TRBJ1-4,-,once,CASSIGAGPATNEKLFF,TGTGCCAGTAGTATCGGGGCAGGACCCGCAACTAATGAAAAACTGTTTTTT
TRBV7-9,TRBJ2-2,-,-,CASSSQGSGELFF,TGTGCCAGCAGCTCACAGGGTTCCGGGGAGCTGTTTTTT
TRBV7-6,TRBJ2-5,-,-,CASSWAGLETQYF,TGTGCCAGCAGCTGGGCGGGACTCGAGACCCAGTACTTC
TRBV9,TRBJ2-1,-,-,CASSALRELNEQFF,TGTGCCAGCAGCGCCCTTCGAGAACTCAATGAGCAGTTCTTC
TRBV15,TRBJ2-7,TRBD1,-,CATSANSGGEQYF,TGTGCCACCAGCGCAAACTCAGGGGGCGAGCAGTACTTC
TRBV9,TRBJ2-5,TRBD1,-,CASSVVGGDRQETQYF,TGTGCCAGCAGCGTAGTTGGTGGGGACAGACAAGAGACCCAGTACTTC
TRBV5-1,TRBJ1-2,TRBD1,-,CASSESIAGQRIYGYTF,TGCGCCAGCAGCGAGTCGATAGCGGGACAGAGGATTTATGGCTACACCTTC
TRBV4-1,TRBJ2-1,-,-,CASSQESLDNEQFF,TGCGCCAGCAGCCAAGAAAGCCTTGACAATGAGCAGTTCTTC
TRBV27,TRBJ2-7,-,-,CASSFGRGQIYEQYF,TGTGCCAGCAGTTTCGGCCGGGGACAAATATACGAGCAGTACTTC
TRBV10-1,TRBJ2-3,-,-,CASSESEGMDTDTQYF,TGCGCCAGCAGTGAAAGTGAGGGGATGGACACAGATACGCAGTATTTT
TRBV7-6,TRBJ2-7,-,-,CASSPPGDGPYEQYF,TGTGCCAGCAGCCCCCCGGGCGATGGCCCCTACGAGCAGTACTTC
TRBV4-2,TRBJ2-1,-,-,CASSPFTGNNEQFF,TGTGCCAGCAGCCCCTTTACGGGTAACAATGAGCAGTTCTTC
TRBV20-1,TRBJ2-1,-,-,CSARAGNEQFF,TGCAGTGCTAGGGCGGGCAATGAGCAGTTCTTC
TRBV27,TRBJ2-4,-,-,CANRRGGPKNIQYF,TGTGCCAACCGCAGGGGGGGCCCCAAAAACATTCAGTACTTC
TRBV11-2,TRBJ2-1,TRBD2,-,CASSLGQTGGFRFF,TGTGCCAGCAGCTTAGGCCAAACGGGGGGTTTTCGTTTCTTC
TRBV7-6,TRBJ2-7,-,-,CASSFADSYEQYF,TGTGCCAGCAGCTTTGCAGACTCCTACGAGCAGTACTTC
TRBV27,TRBJ2-3,-,-,CASRSGRATDTQYF,TGTGCCAGCAGGTCCGGGAGAGCCACAGATACGCAGTATTTT
TRBV18,TRBJ2-7,-,-,CASSQGDTSFYEQYF,TGTGCCAGCTCACAGGGGGACACCTCGTTCTACGAGCAGTACTTC
TRBV4-1,TRBJ2-2,-,-,CASSLRHRTGELFF,TGCGCCAGCAGCCTTAGACATCGCACCGGGGAGCTGTTTTTT
TRBV19,TRBJ1-2,-,few,CASSTDGGYYGYTF,TGTGCCAGTAGTACGGACGGAGGGTACTATGGCTACACCTTC
TRBV11-2,TRBJ2-7,TRBD2,once,CASNDGLALAVEQYF,TGTGCCAGCAACGATGGACTAGCGCTTGCGGTAGAGCAGTACTTC
TRBV2,TRBJ2-7,TRBD2,-,CASSDPGGAFYEQYF,TGTGCCAGCAGTGACCCCGGGGGGGCATTTTACGAGCAGTACTTC
TRBV6-5,TRBJ1-6,-,-,CASSDNENSPLHF,TGTGCCAGCAGCGACAATGAGAATTCACCCCTCCACTTT
TRBV19,TRBJ1-2,-,-,CASSPGADYYGYTF,TGTGCCAGTAGTCCGGGGGCTGACTACTATGGCTACACCTTC
TRBV5-4,TRBJ2-7,-,-,CASSLDRIAYEQYF,TGTGCCAGCAGCTTGGACAGGATCGCCTACGAGCAGTACTTC
TRBV2,TRBJ1-3,-,-,CASSENPEGSGNTIYF,TGTGCCAGCAGTGAAAACCCCGAGGGTTCTGGAAACACCATATATTTT
TRBV6-1,TRBJ1-5,-,-,CASSELIGVINQPQHF,TGTGCCAGCAGTGAATTAATCGGGGTCATCAATCAGCCCCAGCATTTT
TRBV29-1,TRBJ2-1,TRBD1,-,CSVDEGARQFF,TGCAGCGTTGATGAGGGGGCGAGGCAGTTCTTC
TRBV29-1,TRBJ2-7,-,-,CSVDGGPYEQYF,TGCAGCGTTGATGGGGGGCCCTACGAGCAGTACTTC
TRBV28,TRBJ1-2,TRBD1,-,CASSLTDRGLYGYTF,TGTGCCAGCAGTTTAACGGACAGGGGGCTCTATGGCTACACCTTC
TRBV7-9,TRBJ1-6,TRBD1,once,CASSSPDTGQGAGNSPLHF,TGTGCCAGCAGCTCCCCGGACACAGGACAGGGGGCAGGGAATTCACCCCTCCACTTT
TRBV10-2,TRBJ2-1,-,-,CASSEFWELSYNEQFF,TGCGCCAGCAGTGAGTTCTGGGAACTCTCCTACAATGAGCAGTTCTTC
TRBV30,TRBJ2-7,TRBD1,few,CAWSTGQGAYEQYF,TGTGCCTGGAGTACGGGACAGGGGGCCTACGAGCAGTACTTC
TRBV19,TRBJ2-7,-,-,CASSIRGGLSSYEQYF,TGTGCCAGTAGTATTCGAGGAGGGCTTAGCTCCTACGAGCAGTACTTC
TRBV28,TRBJ1-4,-,-,CASSLALATNEKLFF,TGTGCCAGCAGTTTAGCCCTTGCAACTAATGAAAAACTGTTTTTT
TRBV2,TRBJ1-2,TRBD1,-,CASSESWDRAYGYTF,TGTGCCAGCAGTGAATCGTGGGACAGGGCCTATGGCTACACCTTC
TRBV11-2,TRBJ2-7,-,-,CASSPSGEYEQYF,TGTGCCAGCAGCCCTTCAGGGGAGTACGAGCAGTACTTC
TRBV4-3,TRBJ2-7,TRBD1,-,CASSQGTSGGEQYF,TGCGCCAGCAGCCAAGGTACGTCAGGGGGCGAGCAGTACTTC
TRBV5-5,TRBJ2-7,-,-,CASSLWAGPSYEQYF,TGTGCCAGCAGCTTGTGGGCAGGGCCCTCCTACGAGCAGTACTTC
TRBV19,TRBJ2-7,-,-,CASSQGLLSYEQYF,TGTGCCAGTAGCCAAGGGCTTTTATCCTACGAGCAGTACTTC